These 12 T cell receptor beta chains were all obtained from the same sample, sequenced in a study of T cells in Graves' hyperthyroidism and ophthalmopathy. Researchers took RNA transcripts and amplified the TCR beta CDR3 regions from them. An initial round of RT-PCR targeting the TCR CDR3 relied on the HTBI primer set. MiXCR, run by TCRdb on the multiplex PCR reads, gives a single entry per CDR3 protein. The sample records roughly 580,000 distinct CDR3 sequences, 35% to 55% being singletons. The sample taken for sequencing was peripheral blood or thyroid tissue (not recorded which). Every receptor here comes from a woman aged 18-35 years with Graves' hyperthyroidism.

V is TRBV20-1 and J is TRBJ1-4; D possibly corresponds to TRBD1 (5 bases). CDR1 and CDR2 from the germline V gene are DFQATT and SNEGSKA (reference sequence). The length of the CDR3 is 16 residues. Trimming removed 3 bases from V and 0 bases from J, with 14 bases in between. The CDR3 DNA is TGCAGTGCTAGTGAGGGAGGGGTCGCAACTAATGAAAAACTGTTTTTT. It codes for CSASEGGVATNEKLFF.

The CDR3 region has the DNA TGTGCCACCAGCAGAGGGGTCAGGGAAGGGGCTGAAGCTTTCTTT. Amino acids: CATSRGVREGAEAFF. The chain carries TRBV15 and TRBJ1-1; D might be TRBD1 (5 bases). CDR1 is LNHNV and CDR2 is YYDKDF in the germline V gene (reference sequence). This CDR3 is 15 amino acids long. V gave up 1 base and J gave up 6 bases, with 15 bases separating them.

V is TRBV19 and J is TRBJ1-5; maybe TRBD1 (5 bases). Germline CDR1 LNHDA, CDR2 SQIVND (reference sequence). The V end lost 11 bases, the J end lost 1 base, and 9 bases lay between the germline ends. The CDR3 has 12 amino acids. The CDR3 region is CAGGGSNQPQHF. For the CDR3, the DNA is TGTGCCGGGGGTGGGAGCAATCAGCCCCAGCATTTT.

As concerns this clonotype: Since a much larger clone is just one base distant, this may be a read error. The rearrangement links TRBV10-3 to TRBJ1-2; possible D gene TRBD1, 5 bases. CDR1 and CDR2 from the germline V gene are ENHRY and SYGVKD. Between the trimmed V and J ends, which lost 6 bases and 8 bases, there was a span of 16 bases. The CDR3 runs 13 residues. DNA for the CDR3: TGTGCCATCAGCGGCCCCCGGGGCCAGGGCTACACCTTC. Amino acids: CAISGPRGQGYTF.

This clonotype was recorded at least ten times. V usage is TRBV7-2 and J usage is TRBJ1-5, with no clear D. V lost 5 bases to trimming and J lost 6 bases, with 8 bases between them. The germline V gene has CDR1 SGHTA and CDR2 FQGNSA. The CDR3 has 12 residues. CDR3 amino acids: CASSQWGQPQHF. The CDR3 DNA sequence: TGTGCCAGCAGCCAGTGGGGTCAGCCCCAGCATTTT.

As regards this clonotype: At one boundary the junction diverges from the germline segment, which might be a read error. The chain uses TRBV10-3 and TRBJ1-2; unclear D gene. Germline V lookup: CDR1 ENHRY, CDR2 SYGVKD. CDR3 length: 14 amino acids. CDR3 nucleotide sequence: TGTGCCAGCAGTGACGAGGCTGTTGGCTATGGCTACACCTTC. It is translated as CASSDEAVGYGYTF.

This rearrangement joins TRBV25-1 to TRBJ1-2; no definite D call. The CDR3 extends over 14 amino acids. Germline CDR1 MGHDK, CDR2 SYGVNS. V lost 8 bases and J lost 8, with 21 bases in between. This chain's CDR3 is CASLSRGAERGYTF. The CDR3 bases are TGTGCCAGCTTATCCCGTGGCGCGGAAAGAGGCTACACCTTC.

This clonotype was observed many times. The chain has TRBV7-8 and TRBJ1-4, with 7 bases that match TRBD1. Germline assignment: CDR1 SGHVS and CDR2 FQNEAQ. Trimming cost V 5 bases and J 4 bases; bases outside gene matches: 7. The CDR3 length is 15 residues. The CDR3, as DNA: TGTGCCAGCAGCGATCGGGGACAGCTTAATGAAAAACTGTTTTTT. Its protein is CASSDRGQLNEKLFF.

The chain joins TRBV24-1 to TRBJ2-3; D possibly uses TRBD1 or TRBD2 (5 bases each). V dropped 3 bases and J dropped 5 bases, with 11 bases sitting between them. This CDR3 is 14 amino acids long. Germline loops: CDR1 KGHDR, CDR2 SFDVKD. The CDR3 DNA sequence: TGTGCCACCAGTGATGGGGACGGAGGAGATACGCAGTATTTT. Protein sequence: CATSDGDGGDTQYF.

The chain recombines TRBV10-3 with TRBJ2-3, with TRBD2 matching over 11 bases. The germline V gene has CDR1 ENHRY and CDR2 SYGVKD. This CDR3 comprises 14 residues. V trimming: 10 bases; J trimming: 1 base; junction bases outside the gene matches: 4. In nucleotides, the CDR3 is TGTGCCACAGCGACTAGCGGGGGCACAGATACGCAGTATTTT. Translated, it gives CATATSGGTDTQYF.

This clonotype was seen ten or more times. The gene calls are TRBV7-6 and TRBJ1-4; 9 positions agree with TRBD1. The germline V gene has CDR1 SGHVS and CDR2 FNYEAQ. The CDR3 is made up of 14 amino acids. The V gene end was trimmed by 3 bases and the J gene end by 8 bases; junction bases not matched to a gene: 4. The CDR3 DNA reads as TGTGCCAGCAGCTTCGACAGGGGGGAGGAAAAACTGTTTTTT. Translation gives CASSFDRGEEKLFF.

This clonotype was detected ten times or more. This sequence joins TRBV24-1 and TRBJ2-5; D unresolved. Trimming cost V 4 bases and J 1 base, with 12 bases left between them. This CDR3 is 15 amino acids long. CDR1 is KGHDR and CDR2 is SFDVKD in the germline V gene. CDR3 sequence: CATSDFGRLQETQYF. CDR3 DNA: TGTGCCACCAGTGACTTCGGACGGCTCCAAGAGACCCAGTACTTC.